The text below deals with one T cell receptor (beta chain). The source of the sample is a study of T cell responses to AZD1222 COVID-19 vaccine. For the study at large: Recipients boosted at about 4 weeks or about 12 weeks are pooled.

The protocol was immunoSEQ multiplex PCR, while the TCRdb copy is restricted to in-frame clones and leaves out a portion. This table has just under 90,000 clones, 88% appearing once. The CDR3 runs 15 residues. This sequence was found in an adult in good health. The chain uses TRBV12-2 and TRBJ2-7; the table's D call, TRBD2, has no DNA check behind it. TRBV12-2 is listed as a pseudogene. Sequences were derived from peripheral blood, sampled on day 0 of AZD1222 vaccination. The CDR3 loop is CASRLNPEGSYEQYF. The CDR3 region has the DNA TGTGCAAGTCGCTTAAACCCGGAGGGCTCCTACGAGCAGTACTTC.